A single sample is the source of the 2 T cell receptor beta chains below, sequenced in a study of T cells in Graves' hyperthyroidism and ophthalmopathy. The CDR3 regions of TCR beta were amplified from RNA transcripts. HTBI primers were the set used in a first-round RT-PCR of the TCR CDR3. MiXCR, applied by TCRdb to the multiplex PCR reads, yields one record per CDR3 protein. The data contain about 620,000 distinct CDR3 sequences, roughly 16% of them singletons. The material sequenced was blood. These TCRs come from a woman in her twenties or thirties with Graves' hyperthyroidism.

This clonotype showed up many times. The rearrangement links TRBV30 to TRBJ1-1; TRBD1 might be the D (5 bases). Per germline, CDR1 GTSNPN and CDR2 SVGIG (reference sequence). Between the trimmed V and J ends, which lost 1 base and 4 bases, there was a span of 7 bases. CDR3 size: 12 residues. The CDR3 bases are TGTGCCTGGAGTGGCACAGGCACTGAAGCTTTCTTT. Amino acid sequence: CAWSGTGTEAFF.

This clonotype has at least ten counts. This chain connects TRBV7-3 to TRBJ2-3; D possibly corresponds to TRBD1 (6 bases). Germline CDR1 is SGHTA and CDR2 is FQGTGA. Trimming pared 1 base from V and 4 bases from J, leaving 9 bases between. The CDR3 sequence is 14 residues long. Here the CDR3 DNA reads TGTGCCAGCAGCTTAATGGACAGCTCAGATACGCAGTATTTT. Amino acids: CASSLMDSSDTQYF. The full variable domain, in which reference TRBV7-3 and TRBJ2-3 provide the parts outside the CDR3, is GAGVSQTPSNKVTEKGKYVELRCDPISGHTALYWYRQSLGQGPEFLIYFQGTGAADDSGLPNDRFFAVRPEGSVSTLKIQRTERGDSAVYLCASSLMDSSDTQYFGPGTRLTVL.